These T cell receptor beta chains were read from a single sample in a study of blood T cell repertoires in COVID-19. The data were produced by immunoSEQ multiplex PCR, yet TCRdb's version contains in-frame clones alone and is incomplete. The sample yields approximately 300,000 clones, more than 85% seen once. Sequenced input: PBMCs or T cells enriched from blood (not recorded which). These receptors were collected from a woman aged 25 to 39 who had recovered from COVID-19. Both conserved end residues are part of each CDR3. Fields, in order: CDR3 DNA, CDR3 protein, V gene, CDR3 length, D gene, clone size, J gene. The D gene is left open where the match is weak. Rows give clone size only sometimes, using once, few, many, or a class for an expanded clone.

CDR3 DNA: TGTGCCAGTAGTATAGCGAGCGGGTCGAACACCGGGGAGCTGTTTTTT
CDR3 protein: CASSIASGSNTGELFF
V gene: TRBV19
CDR3 length: 16
D gene: NA
clone size: NA
J gene: TRBJ2-2

CDR3 DNA: TGTGCCAGCAGCCCACCGGACAATCAAGAGACCCAGTACTTC
CDR3 protein: CASSPPDNQETQYF
V gene: TRBV21-1
CDR3 length: 14
D gene: NA
clone size: NA
J gene: TRBJ2-5

CDR3 DNA: TGTGCCAGCAGTTACAGTACTCTCGAAGCTTTCTTT
CDR3 protein: CASSYSTLEAFF
V gene: TRBV6-2/TRBV6-3
CDR3 length: 12
D gene: NA
clone size: few
J gene: TRBJ1-1

CDR3 DNA: TGTGCCAGCAGTCCGGACAGGGGTCAGCCCCAGCATTTT
CDR3 protein: CASSPDRGQPQHF
V gene: TRBV2
CDR3 length: 13
D gene: TRBD1
clone size: NA
J gene: TRBJ1-5

CDR3 DNA: TGTGCCAGCAGCTTGGACAGGGTCCGGTCTGGCTACACCTTC
CDR3 protein: CASSLDRVRSGYTF
V gene: TRBV5-4
CDR3 length: 14
D gene: NA
clone size: few
J gene: TRBJ1-2

CDR3 DNA: TGTGCCAGCAGTCTGCGGCGGGAAGAGACCCAGTACTTC
CDR3 protein: CASSLRREETQYF
V gene: TRBV7-2
CDR3 length: 13
D gene: NA
clone size: NA
J gene: TRBJ2-5

CDR3 DNA: TGTGCCAGCAGCCCCGGGACAGGGGGGCTGGAGCAGTACTTC
CDR3 protein: CASSPGTGGLEQYF
V gene: TRBV11-3
CDR3 length: 14
D gene: TRBD1
clone size: NA
J gene: TRBJ2-7

CDR3 DNA: TGCGCCAGCAGCCGGGCGTTCGCGGGGGGAGTCACAGATACGCAGTATTTT
CDR3 protein: CASSRAFAGGVTDTQYF
V gene: TRBV5-1
CDR3 length: 17
D gene: TRBD2
clone size: once
J gene: TRBJ2-3

CDR3 DNA: TGTGCCAGCAGTTTCCGACAGCGCAATCAGCCCCAGCATTTT
CDR3 protein: CASSFRQRNQPQHF
V gene: TRBV28
CDR3 length: 14
D gene: NA
clone size: NA
J gene: TRBJ1-5

CDR3 DNA: TGTGCCAGCTCACCGACCCCAGGACAGGGGGTCTATGGCTACACCTTC
CDR3 protein: CASSPTPGQGVYGYTF
V gene: TRBV18
CDR3 length: 16
D gene: TRBD1
clone size: NA
J gene: TRBJ1-2

CDR3 DNA: TGTGCCAGTAGTATTGTCGCGGTAGAAACCGGGGAGCTGTTTTTT
CDR3 protein: CASSIVAVETGELFF
V gene: TRBV19
CDR3 length: 15
D gene: NA
clone size: NA
J gene: TRBJ2-2

CDR3 DNA: TGTGCCAGCAGTTTAAGGGGGTCGGGGCAGTACTTC
CDR3 protein: CASSLRGSGQYF
V gene: TRBV28
CDR3 length: 12
D gene: NA
clone size: NA
J gene: TRBJ2-7

CDR3 DNA: TGTGCCAGCAGAGGCGGGGGACACAATGAGCAGTTCTTC
CDR3 protein: CASRGGGHNEQFF
V gene: TRBV7-9
CDR3 length: 13
D gene: TRBD2
clone size: NA
J gene: TRBJ2-1

CDR3 DNA: TGTGCCAGCTCGGACGGACAGGGATTAGAGACCCAGTACTTC
CDR3 protein: CASSDGQGLETQYF
V gene: TRBV18
CDR3 length: 14
D gene: TRBD1
clone size: NA
J gene: TRBJ2-5

CDR3 DNA: TGTGCCGCGGAAGGGGGAGATGAAGCTTTCTTT
CDR3 protein: CAAEGGDEAFF
V gene: TRBV6-5
CDR3 length: 11
D gene: NA
clone size: NA
J gene: TRBJ1-1

CDR3 DNA: TGTGCCAGCTTTACTAGCGGGGGAAAAGATACGCAGTATTTT
CDR3 protein: CASFTSGGKDTQYF
V gene: TRBV5-4
CDR3 length: 14
D gene: TRBD2
clone size: NA
J gene: TRBJ2-3

CDR3 DNA: TGTGCCAGCAGCCGCCGGGGGGCGTACACTGAAGCTTTCTTT
CDR3 protein: CASSRRGAYTEAFF
V gene: TRBV27
CDR3 length: 14
D gene: NA
clone size: NA
J gene: TRBJ1-1

CDR3 DNA: TGTGCCAGCAGTTACTCGTACAGAAGCACAGATACGCAGTATTTT
CDR3 protein: CASSYSYRSTDTQYF
V gene: TRBV6-5
CDR3 length: 15
D gene: NA
clone size: NA
J gene: TRBJ2-3

CDR3 DNA: TGTGCCAGCAGCCTGTCGGGGGGCGGCGAAGCTTTCTTT
CDR3 protein: CASSLSGGGEAFF
V gene: TRBV11-3
CDR3 length: 13
D gene: NA
clone size: NA
J gene: TRBJ1-1

CDR3 DNA: TGTGCCAGCAGCTTTGACGGGCTAGCGGGAAAAGAGACCCAGTACTTC
CDR3 protein: CASSFDGLAGKETQYF
V gene: TRBV5-4
CDR3 length: 16
D gene: TRBD2
clone size: NA
J gene: TRBJ2-5

CDR3 DNA: TGCGCCAGCAGCCAGGGGGGTCGGGCCACTGAAGCTTTCTTT
CDR3 protein: CASSQGGRATEAFF
V gene: TRBV4-3
CDR3 length: 14
D gene: NA
clone size: once
J gene: TRBJ1-1

CDR3 DNA: TGTGCCAGCAGTCGGACAGATTCAACTAATGAAAAACTGTTTTTT
CDR3 protein: CASSRTDSTNEKLFF
V gene: TRBV28
CDR3 length: 15
D gene: NA
clone size: NA
J gene: TRBJ1-4

CDR3 DNA: TGTGCCAGCAGCTGGGCCCCCACAGATACGCAGTATTTT
CDR3 protein: CASSWAPTDTQYF
V gene: TRBV7-2
CDR3 length: 13
D gene: NA
clone size: NA
J gene: TRBJ2-3

CDR3 DNA: TGTGCCAGCAGTTTGACAGGGTCAGGAAACACCATATATTTT
CDR3 protein: CASSLTGSGNTIYF
V gene: TRBV6-5
CDR3 length: 14
D gene: TRBD1
clone size: NA
J gene: TRBJ1-3

CDR3 DNA: TGTGCCACCACCAAACAGGGCTACCGCACAGATACGCAGTATTTT
CDR3 protein: CATTKQGYRTDTQYF
V gene: TRBV19
CDR3 length: 15
D gene: NA
clone size: NA
J gene: TRBJ2-3

CDR3 DNA: TGCGCCAGCAGCTTAGAGCGGGGGTCCTACGAGCAGTACTTC
CDR3 protein: CASSLERGSYEQYF
V gene: TRBV4-3
CDR3 length: 14
D gene: TRBD2
clone size: NA
J gene: TRBJ2-7

CDR3 DNA: TGTGCCAGTAATCCCGGGACAGGGTCCCACGAGCAGTACTTC
CDR3 protein: CASNPGTGSHEQYF
V gene: TRBV19
CDR3 length: 14
D gene: TRBD1
clone size: NA
J gene: TRBJ2-7

CDR3 DNA: TGTGCCAGCAGCTTAGTTACGGGGGGAGAGACCCAGTACTTC
CDR3 protein: CASSLVTGGETQYF
V gene: TRBV7-9
CDR3 length: 14
D gene: TRBD2
clone size: many
J gene: TRBJ2-5

CDR3 DNA: TGTGCCAGCAGCTTAGGTTGGGGAGGGAATGAGCAGTTCTTC
CDR3 protein: CASSLGWGGNEQFF
V gene: TRBV11-3
CDR3 length: 14
D gene: TRBD2
clone size: NA
J gene: TRBJ2-1

CDR3 DNA: TGTGCCAGCGCCCCGGGGAACACTGAAGCTTTCTTT
CDR3 protein: CASAPGNTEAFF
V gene: TRBV9
CDR3 length: 12
D gene: NA
clone size: NA
J gene: TRBJ1-1

CDR3 DNA: TGTGCCAGCAGCTTGGCCGATAACTATGGCTACACCTTC
CDR3 protein: CASSLADNYGYTF
V gene: TRBV7-9
CDR3 length: 13
D gene: NA
clone size: once
J gene: TRBJ1-2

CDR3 DNA: TGCGCCAGCAGAAGACAGGAAAACTATGGCTACACCTTC
CDR3 protein: CASRRQENYGYTF
V gene: TRBV10-2
CDR3 length: 13
D gene: NA
clone size: once
J gene: TRBJ1-2

CDR3 DNA: TGTGCCAGCAGTTTAGGCAGGGCGCGAAACACCATATATTTT
CDR3 protein: CASSLGRARNTIYF
V gene: TRBV28
CDR3 length: 14
D gene: NA
clone size: NA
J gene: TRBJ1-3

CDR3 DNA: TGTGCCACCCAACGACAGAACACAGATACGCAGTATTTT
CDR3 protein: CATQRQNTDTQYF
V gene: TRBV6-5
CDR3 length: 13
D gene: NA
clone size: NA
J gene: TRBJ2-3